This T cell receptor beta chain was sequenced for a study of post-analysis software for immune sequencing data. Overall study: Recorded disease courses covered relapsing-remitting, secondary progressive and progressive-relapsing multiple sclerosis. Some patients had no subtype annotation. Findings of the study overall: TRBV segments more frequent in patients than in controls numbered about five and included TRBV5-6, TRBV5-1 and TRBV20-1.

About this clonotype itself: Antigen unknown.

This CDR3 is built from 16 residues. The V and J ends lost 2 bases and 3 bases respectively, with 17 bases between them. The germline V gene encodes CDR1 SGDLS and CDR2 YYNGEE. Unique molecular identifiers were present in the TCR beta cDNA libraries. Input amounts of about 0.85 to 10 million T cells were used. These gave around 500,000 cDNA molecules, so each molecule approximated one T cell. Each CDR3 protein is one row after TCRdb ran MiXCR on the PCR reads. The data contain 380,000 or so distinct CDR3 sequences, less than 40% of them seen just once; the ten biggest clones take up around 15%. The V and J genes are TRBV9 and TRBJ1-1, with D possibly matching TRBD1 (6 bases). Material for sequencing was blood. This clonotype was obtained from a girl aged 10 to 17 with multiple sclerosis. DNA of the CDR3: TGTGCCAGCAGCGTTGGTGGGACACCGGGTTACACTGAAGCTTTCTTT. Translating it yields CASSVGGTPGYTEAFF.